This T cell receptor beta chain was retrieved from a study of response to subunit inactivated influenza vaccine. This clonotype was counted once. Its antigen remains unknown. In TCRdb, the RT-PCR reads were re-called with MiXCR into one record per CDR3 protein. The data show fewer than 650,000 distinct CDR3 sequences, over 10% seen once. General study results and limits: After each seasonal influenza vaccination, few new T cells are recruited, the authors suggested.

Unmatched junction bases numbered 8, after V lost 0 bases and J lost 2 bases. This CDR3 has 19 amino acids. CDR1 and CDR2 (germline): SGHAT, FQDESV (reference sequence). The sequences come from PBMCs from blood, collected about 6 weeks after vaccination. The TCR comes from a man aged 50 or older who received an inactivated influenza vaccine. This chain links TRBV11-1 with TRBJ2-3, with 13 bases that match TRBD2. The CDR3 DNA reads TGTGCCAGCAGCTTAGCGCAGATACTAGCGGGGGGGTCCACAGATACGCAGTATTTT. Residues: CASSLAQILAGGSTDTQYF.